This T cell receptor (beta chain) comes out of a study of blood T cells in healthy people across ages. Per the germline V gene, CDR1 is SGHRS and CDR2 is YFSETQ. The V and J ends lost 4 bases and 6 bases respectively, with 17 bases between them. This CDR3 has 14 amino acids. Only a few counts were recorded for this clonotype. Its antigen is unidentified. Using a J-beta primer mix together with a sample-barcoded 5' primer, a second PCR was run for roughly 7 to 11 cycles. Each of the cDNA molecules was tagged by a template-switch adaptor with 12 random nucleotides. TCRdb recomputed calls from the 5' RACE reads with MiXCR, one row per CDR3 protein. The profile covers 1.5 million to 2 million distinct CDR3 sequences, with 39% appearing a single time and 23% taken by the ten largest. Isolation of PBMCs gave at least 7 million cells per sample. Study results and caveats: The study found TCR beta diversity correlated strongly with naive T cell percentage.

The chain uses TRBV5-1 and TRBJ2-7, with D possibly TRBD2 on 5 matching bases. The source material was blood. This receptor was obtained from a human donor in good health. The CDR3 bases are TGCGCCAGCAGCCGGGGTGGGCCCGACCCCGAGCAGTACTTC. Encoded protein: CASSRGGPDPEQYF.